The TCR beta chain described here comes from a study of PD-L1 blockade in urothelial cancer. Overall study context: Patients began atezolizumab, 1,200 mg intravenously every 3 weeks, in the mid-2010s.

The CDR3 length is 17 residues. CDR1 is MNHEY, CDR2 SMNVEV, per germline (reference sequence). Trimming removed 0 bases from V and 8 bases from J; junction bases left unmatched: 9. As to time point: peripheral blood 6 weeks after treatment start. Sequencing used immunoSEQ multiplex PCR; TCRdb keeps in-frame clones, though not all of them. Of 100,000 to 150,000 clones in the sample, 86% were seen once. The sample was PBMCs, taken around atezolizumab (anti-PD-L1) treatment. V gene TRBV27 combines with J gene TRBJ1-4, with 10 nucleotides matching TRBD1. The origin of this receptor is a man aged 50-59 years with urothelial cancer. CDR3 nucleotide sequence: TGTGCCAGCAGTTTATCGTTCCGGGACAGGGGTGGCGAAAAACTGTTTTTT. Encoded protein: CASSLSFRDRGGEKLFF.